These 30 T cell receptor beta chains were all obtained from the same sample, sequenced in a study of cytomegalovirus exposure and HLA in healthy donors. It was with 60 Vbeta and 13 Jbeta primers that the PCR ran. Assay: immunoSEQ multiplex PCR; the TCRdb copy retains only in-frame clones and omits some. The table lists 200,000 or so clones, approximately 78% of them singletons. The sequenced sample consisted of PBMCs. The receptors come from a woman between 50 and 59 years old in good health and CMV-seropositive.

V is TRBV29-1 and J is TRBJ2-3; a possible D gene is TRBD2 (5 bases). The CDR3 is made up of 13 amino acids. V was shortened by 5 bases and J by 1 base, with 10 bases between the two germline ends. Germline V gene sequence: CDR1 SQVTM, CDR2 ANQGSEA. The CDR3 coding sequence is TGCAGCGTTAGCGGAGCGGGCACAGATACGCAGTATTTT. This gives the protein CSVSGAGTDTQYF.

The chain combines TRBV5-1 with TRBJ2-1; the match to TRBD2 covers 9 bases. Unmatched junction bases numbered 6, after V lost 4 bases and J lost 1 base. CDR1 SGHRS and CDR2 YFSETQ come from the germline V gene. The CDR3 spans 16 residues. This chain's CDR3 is CASSARLAASYNEQFF. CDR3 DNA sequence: TGCGCCAGCAGCGCGAGACTAGCGGCTTCCTACAATGAGCAGTTCTTC.

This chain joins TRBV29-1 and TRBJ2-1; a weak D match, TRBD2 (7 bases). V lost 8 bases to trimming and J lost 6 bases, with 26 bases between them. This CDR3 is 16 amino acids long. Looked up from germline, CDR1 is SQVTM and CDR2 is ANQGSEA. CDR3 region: CSPCSEGGFTCNEQFF. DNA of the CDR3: TGCAGCCCGTGTTCCGAGGGGGGGTTTACTTGCAATGAGCAGTTCTTC.

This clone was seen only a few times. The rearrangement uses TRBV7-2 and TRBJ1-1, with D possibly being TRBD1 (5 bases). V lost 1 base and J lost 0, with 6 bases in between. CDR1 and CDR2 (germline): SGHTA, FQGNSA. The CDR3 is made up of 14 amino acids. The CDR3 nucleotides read TGTGCCAGCAGCTTAGAGGGGCTGAACACTGAAGCTTTCTTT. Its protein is CASSLEGLNTEAFF.

Here the CDR3 reads CASSTRTGLKPQHF. The CDR3 DNA reads TGTGCCAGTAGTACTAGGACAGGGCTTAAGCCCCAGCATTTT. J is TRBJ1-5 and V is TRBV19, with 8 bases that match TRBD1. The CDR3 covers 14 residues. V was pared by 4 bases and J by 8 bases, with 7 bases of the junction left unmatched. Looked up from germline, CDR1 is LNHDA and CDR2 is SQIVND (reference sequence).

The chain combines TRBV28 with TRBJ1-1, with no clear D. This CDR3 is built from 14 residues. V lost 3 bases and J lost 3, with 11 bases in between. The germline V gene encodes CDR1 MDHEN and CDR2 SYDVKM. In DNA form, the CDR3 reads TGTGCCAGCAGTTTTATTAGGACTTACACTGAAGCTTTCTTT. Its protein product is CASSFIRTYTEAFF.

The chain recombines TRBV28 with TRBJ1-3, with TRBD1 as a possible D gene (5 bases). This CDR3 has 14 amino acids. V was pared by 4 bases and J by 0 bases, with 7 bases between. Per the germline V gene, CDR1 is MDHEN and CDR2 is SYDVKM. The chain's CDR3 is CASSSTVSGNTIYF. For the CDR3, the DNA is TGTGCCAGCAGTTCGACAGTCTCTGGAAACACCATATATTTT.

Written as DNA, the CDR3 is TGTGCCAGCAGCTCCGGACTGCCACATCAGCCCCAGCATTTT. This codes for CASSSGLPHQPQHF. This rearrangement joins TRBV2 to TRBJ1-5; D unclear. The CDR3 is 14 amino acids. Between the trimmed V and J ends, which lost 6 bases and 5 bases, there was a span of 14 bases. CDR1 and CDR2 from the germline V gene are SNHLY and FYNNEI. Using reference TRBV2 and TRBJ1-5 for the parts outside the CDR3, the full variable domain is EPEVTQTPSHQVTQMGQEVILRCVPISNHLYFYWYRQILGQKVEFLVSFYNNEISEKSEIFDDQFSVERPDGSNFTLKIRSTKLEDSAMYFCASSSGLPHQPQHFGDGTRLSIL.

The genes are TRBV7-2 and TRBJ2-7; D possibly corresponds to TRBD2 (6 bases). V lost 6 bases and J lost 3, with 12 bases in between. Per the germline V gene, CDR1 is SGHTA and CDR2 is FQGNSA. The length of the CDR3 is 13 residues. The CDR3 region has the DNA TGTGCCAGCAGTCGGGAGATGTTCTACGAGCAGTACTTC. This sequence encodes CASSREMFYEQYF.

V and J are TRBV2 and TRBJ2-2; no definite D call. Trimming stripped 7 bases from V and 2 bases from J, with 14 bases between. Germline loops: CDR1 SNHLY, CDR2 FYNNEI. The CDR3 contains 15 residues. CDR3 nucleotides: TGTGCCAGCACTGTTGAGGAGCTAAACACCGGGGAGCTGTTTTTT. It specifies CASTVEELNTGELFF.

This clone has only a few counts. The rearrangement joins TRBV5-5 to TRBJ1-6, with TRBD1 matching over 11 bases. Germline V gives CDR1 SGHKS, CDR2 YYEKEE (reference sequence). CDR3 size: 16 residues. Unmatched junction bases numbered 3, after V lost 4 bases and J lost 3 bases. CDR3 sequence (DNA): TGTGCCAGCAGCGGACAGGGGGCGAACTATAATTCACCCCTCCACTTT. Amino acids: CASSGQGANYNSPLHF.

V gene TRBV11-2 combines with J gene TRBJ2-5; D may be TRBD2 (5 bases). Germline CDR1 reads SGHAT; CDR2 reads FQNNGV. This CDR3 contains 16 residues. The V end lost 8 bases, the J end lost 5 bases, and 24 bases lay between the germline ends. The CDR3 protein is CASGRKGLDWEETQYF. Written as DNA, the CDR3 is TGTGCCAGCGGAAGAAAAGGGCTCGACTGGGAGGAGACCCAGTACTTC.

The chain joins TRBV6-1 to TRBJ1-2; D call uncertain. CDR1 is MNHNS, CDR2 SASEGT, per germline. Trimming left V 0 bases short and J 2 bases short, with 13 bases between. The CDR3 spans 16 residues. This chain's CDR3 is CASSEAGELGNYGYTF. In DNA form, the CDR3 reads TGTGCCAGCAGTGAAGCGGGAGAACTTGGGAACTATGGCTACACCTTC.

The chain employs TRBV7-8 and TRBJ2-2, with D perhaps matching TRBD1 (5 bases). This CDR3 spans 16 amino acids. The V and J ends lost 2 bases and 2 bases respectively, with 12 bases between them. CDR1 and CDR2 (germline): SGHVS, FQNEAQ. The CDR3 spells CASSLPTGSNTGELFF. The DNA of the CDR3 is TGTGCCAGCAGCTTACCTACAGGATCCAACACCGGGGAGCTGTTTTTT.

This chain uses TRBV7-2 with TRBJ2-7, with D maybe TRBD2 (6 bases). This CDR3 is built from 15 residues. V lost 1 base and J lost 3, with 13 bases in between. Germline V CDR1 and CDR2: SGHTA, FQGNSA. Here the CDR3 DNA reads TGTGCCAGCAGCTTAGACGGCGGAGGGGTCTACGAGCAGTACTTC. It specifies CASSLDGGGVYEQYF.

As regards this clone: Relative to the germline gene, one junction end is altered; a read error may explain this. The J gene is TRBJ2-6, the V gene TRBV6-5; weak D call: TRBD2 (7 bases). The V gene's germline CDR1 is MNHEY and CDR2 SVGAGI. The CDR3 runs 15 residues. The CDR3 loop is CASRRDGAGANGLTF. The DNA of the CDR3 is TGTGCCAGCAGACGCGACGGGGCGGGGGCCAACGGCCTGACTTTC.

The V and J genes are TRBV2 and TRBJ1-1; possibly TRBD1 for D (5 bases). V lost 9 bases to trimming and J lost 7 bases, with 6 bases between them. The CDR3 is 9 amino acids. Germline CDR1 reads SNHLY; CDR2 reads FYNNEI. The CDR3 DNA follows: TGTGCCAGGGGACTTGAAGCTTTCTTT. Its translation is CARGLEAFF.

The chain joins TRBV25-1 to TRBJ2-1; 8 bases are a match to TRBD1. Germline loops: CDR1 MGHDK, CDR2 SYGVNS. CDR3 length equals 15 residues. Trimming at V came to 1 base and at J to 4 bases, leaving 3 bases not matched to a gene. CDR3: CASSEFQGAYNEQFF. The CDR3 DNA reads TGTGCCAGCAGTGAATTCCAGGGGGCATACAATGAGCAGTTCTTC.

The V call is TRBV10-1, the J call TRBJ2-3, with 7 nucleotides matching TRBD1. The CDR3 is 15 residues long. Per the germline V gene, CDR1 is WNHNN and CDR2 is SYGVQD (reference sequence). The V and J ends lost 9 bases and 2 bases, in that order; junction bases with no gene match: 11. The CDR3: CARTQGSHYTDTQYF. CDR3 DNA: TGCGCCAGGACACAGGGGTCCCACTACACAGATACGCAGTATTTT.

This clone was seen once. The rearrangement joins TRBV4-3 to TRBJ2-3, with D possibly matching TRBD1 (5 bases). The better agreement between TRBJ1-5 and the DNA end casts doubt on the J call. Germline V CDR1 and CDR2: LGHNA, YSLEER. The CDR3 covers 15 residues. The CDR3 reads CASSPTGLVTDTQHF. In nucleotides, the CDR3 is TGCGCCAGCAGCCCGACGGGACTGGTCACAGATACGCAGCATTTT.

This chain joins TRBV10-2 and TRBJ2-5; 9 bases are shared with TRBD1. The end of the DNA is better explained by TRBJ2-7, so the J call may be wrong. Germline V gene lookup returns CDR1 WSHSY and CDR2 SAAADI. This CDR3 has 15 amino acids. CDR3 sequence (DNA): TGCGCCAGCAGTGAAGGGACAGGGCGATCCTACGAGCAGTACTTC. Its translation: CASSEGTGRSYEQYF.

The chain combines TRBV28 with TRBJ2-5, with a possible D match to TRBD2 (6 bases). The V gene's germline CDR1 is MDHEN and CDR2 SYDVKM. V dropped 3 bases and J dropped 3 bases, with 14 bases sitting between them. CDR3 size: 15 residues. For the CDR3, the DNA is TGTGCCAGCAGTTTCCGACTAGACCCAGAAGAGACCCAGTACTTC. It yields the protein CASSFRLDPEETQYF.

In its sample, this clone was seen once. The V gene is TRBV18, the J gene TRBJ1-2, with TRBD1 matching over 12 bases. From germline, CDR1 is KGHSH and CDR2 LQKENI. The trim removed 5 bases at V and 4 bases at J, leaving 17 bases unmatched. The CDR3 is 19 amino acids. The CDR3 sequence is CASSSVSGTGGAGGYGYTF. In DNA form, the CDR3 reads TGTGCCAGCTCATCAGTTTCCGGGACAGGGGGCGCCGGAGGCTATGGCTACACCTTC.

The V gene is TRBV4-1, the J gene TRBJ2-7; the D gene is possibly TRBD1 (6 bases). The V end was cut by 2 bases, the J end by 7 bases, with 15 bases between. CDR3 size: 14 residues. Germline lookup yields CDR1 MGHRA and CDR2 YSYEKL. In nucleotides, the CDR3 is TGCGCCAGCAGCCAACCTCAACAGGGTCTTGAGCAGTACTTC. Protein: CASSQPQQGLEQYF.

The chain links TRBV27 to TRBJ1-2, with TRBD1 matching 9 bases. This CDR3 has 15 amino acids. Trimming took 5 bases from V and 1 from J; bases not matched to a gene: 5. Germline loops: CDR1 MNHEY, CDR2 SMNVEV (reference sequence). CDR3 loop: CASSVGQGGNYGYTF. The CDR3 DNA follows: TGTGCCAGCAGTGTGGGACAGGGTGGTAACTATGGCTACACCTTC.

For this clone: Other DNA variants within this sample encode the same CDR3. The CDR3, as DNA: TGTGCCAGCAGTACGACCCCCGGGACAGCGAACACTGAAGCTTTCTTT. It specifies CASSTTPGTANTEAFF. The chain employs TRBV27 and TRBJ1-1, with TRBD1 identical over 7 bases. Germline CDR1 is MNHEY and CDR2 is SMNVEV (reference sequence). J was trimmed by 1 base and V by 5 bases; bases with no gene match: 10. The CDR3 loop spans 16 amino acids.

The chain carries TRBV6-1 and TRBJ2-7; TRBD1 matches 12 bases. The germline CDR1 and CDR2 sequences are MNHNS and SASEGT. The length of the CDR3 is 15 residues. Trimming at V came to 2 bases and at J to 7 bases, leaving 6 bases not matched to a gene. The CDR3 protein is CASSERDRGRWEQYF. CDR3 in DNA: TGTGCCAGCAGTGAAAGGGACAGGGGGCGCTGGGAGCAGTACTTC.

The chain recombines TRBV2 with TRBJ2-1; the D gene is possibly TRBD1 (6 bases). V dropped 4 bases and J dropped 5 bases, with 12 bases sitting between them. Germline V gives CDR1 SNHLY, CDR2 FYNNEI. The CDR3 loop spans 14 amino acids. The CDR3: CASSGQGLHNEQFF. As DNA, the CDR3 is TGTGCCAGCAGTGGTCAGGGGTTACACAATGAGCAGTTCTTC.

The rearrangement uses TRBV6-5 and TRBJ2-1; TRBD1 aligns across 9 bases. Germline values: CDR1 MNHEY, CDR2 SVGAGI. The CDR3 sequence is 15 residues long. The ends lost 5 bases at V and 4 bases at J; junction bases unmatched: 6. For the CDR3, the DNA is TGTGCCAGCAGTCAAGACAGGGGGTCATACAATGAGCAGTTCTTC. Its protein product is CASSQDRGSYNEQFF.

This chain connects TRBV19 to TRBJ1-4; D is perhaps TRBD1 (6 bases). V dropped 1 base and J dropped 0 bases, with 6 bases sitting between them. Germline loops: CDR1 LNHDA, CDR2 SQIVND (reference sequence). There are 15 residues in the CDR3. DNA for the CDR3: TGTGCCAGTAGTATAGGGACAGCAACTAATGAAAAACTGTTTTTT. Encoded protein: CASSIGTATNEKLFF.